These 2 T cell receptor beta chains came from one sample sequenced in a study of blood T cell repertoires in COVID-19. TCRdb keeps only in-frame clones here, not all; method: immunoSEQ multiplex PCR. This table holds approximately 230,000 clones, under 90% found once. Source material: peripheral blood. The receptor source for this set is a man under 40 with active or convalescent COVID-19.

This clone was observed a handful of times. The chain links TRBV6-6 to TRBJ2-7, with 7 bases matching TRBD2. Germline V gene lookup returns CDR1 MNHNY and CDR2 SVGAGI (reference sequence). This CDR3 region has 14 residues. Trimming at V came to 2 bases and at J to 2 bases, leaving 3 bases not matched to a gene. CDR3 DNA sequence: TGTGCCAGCAGTTACGGGGGGGGAACCTACGAGCAGTACTTC. Protein: CASSYGGGTYEQYF.

The chain carries TRBV20-1 and TRBJ1-1, with 7 bases fitting TRBD1. The CDR3 runs 13 residues. Germline V gene sequence: CDR1 DFQATT, CDR2 SNEGSKA (reference sequence). V lost 3 bases to trimming and J lost 10 bases; unmatched junction nucleotides: 11. In DNA form, the CDR3 reads TGCAGTGCTAGTGTAGGGGGCAATATCGGAGCTTTCTTT. This encodes CSASVGGNIGAFF.